This T cell receptor beta chain was captured in a study of OX40 agonist ivuxolimab in advanced cancers. About the study: At doses from 0.01 to 10 mg/kg, patients were given intravenous ivuxolimab every 2 weeks.

The repertoire was sequenced with immunoSEQ multiplex PCR; TCRdb's copy has only in-frame clones and lacks some. This sample has roughly 70,000 clones; around 85% occur once, and the top ten carry roughly 4%. V lost 3 bases and J lost 3, with 19 bases in between. The CDR3 has 17 amino acids. Germline V CDR1 and CDR2: MDHEN, SYDVKM. This clonotype originated in an adult with an advanced solid tumor such as melanoma, head and neck, liver or kidney cancer. The chain couples TRBV28 to TRBJ2-3, with D hard to call. The material sequenced was CD4+ or CD8+ T cells sorted from blood, taken in a trial of the OX40 agonist ivuxolimab. The CDR3 is CASSFGPLTARTDTQYF. The CDR3 bases are TGTGCCAGCAGTTTTGGCCCACTTACGGCCCGAACAGATACGCAGTATTTT.